Sequencing of this T cell receptor (beta chain) was carried out in a study of shared clonotypes between healthy human individuals. The method was immunoSEQ multiplex PCR; TCRdb's version includes in-frame clones alone and lacks a portion of them. The table has 950,000 to 1,100,000 clones, about 75% seen once. Trimming cost V 6 bases and J 5 bases; bases outside gene matches: 9. Germline CDR1 SGHTA, CDR2 FQGNSA. The CDR3 contains 15 residues. Study conclusions and caveats: Blood was the sole source, and tissue repertoires probably differ. Owing to a small donor count, the genetic and exposure-history diversity represented was limited. On the whole, naive subsets had larger estimated richness than memory subsets had.

As for this clone: What it recognizes is unknown.

The rearrangement uses TRBV7-2 and TRBJ2-3; 9 bases are shared with TRBD1. This clonotype originated in a man younger than 35 in good health. Sequenced sample: memory CD4+ T cells sorted from blood. Stated subset: CD45RA-negative fraction. Here the CDR3 DNA reads TGTGCCAGCAGACTACAGGGGGCCTTTTTAGATACGCAGTATTTT. Translated: CASRLQGAFLDTQYF.